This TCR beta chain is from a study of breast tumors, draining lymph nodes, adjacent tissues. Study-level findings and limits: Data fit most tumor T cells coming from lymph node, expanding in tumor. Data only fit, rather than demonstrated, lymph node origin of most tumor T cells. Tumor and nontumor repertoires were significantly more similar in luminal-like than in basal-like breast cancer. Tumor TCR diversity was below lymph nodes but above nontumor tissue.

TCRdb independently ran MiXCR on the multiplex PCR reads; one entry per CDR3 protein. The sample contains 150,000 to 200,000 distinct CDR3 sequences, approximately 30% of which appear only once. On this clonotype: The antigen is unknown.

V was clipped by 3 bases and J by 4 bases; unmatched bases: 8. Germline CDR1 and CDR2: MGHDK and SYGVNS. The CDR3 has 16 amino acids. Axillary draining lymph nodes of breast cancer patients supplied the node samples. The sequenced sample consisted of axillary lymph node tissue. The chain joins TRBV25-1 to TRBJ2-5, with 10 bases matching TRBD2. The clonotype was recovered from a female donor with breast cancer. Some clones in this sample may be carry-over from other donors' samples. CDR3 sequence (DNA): TGTGCCAGCAGTGATTCCAGCGGGGGGGCCTCAGAGACCCAGTACTTC. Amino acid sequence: CASSDSSGGASETQYF.